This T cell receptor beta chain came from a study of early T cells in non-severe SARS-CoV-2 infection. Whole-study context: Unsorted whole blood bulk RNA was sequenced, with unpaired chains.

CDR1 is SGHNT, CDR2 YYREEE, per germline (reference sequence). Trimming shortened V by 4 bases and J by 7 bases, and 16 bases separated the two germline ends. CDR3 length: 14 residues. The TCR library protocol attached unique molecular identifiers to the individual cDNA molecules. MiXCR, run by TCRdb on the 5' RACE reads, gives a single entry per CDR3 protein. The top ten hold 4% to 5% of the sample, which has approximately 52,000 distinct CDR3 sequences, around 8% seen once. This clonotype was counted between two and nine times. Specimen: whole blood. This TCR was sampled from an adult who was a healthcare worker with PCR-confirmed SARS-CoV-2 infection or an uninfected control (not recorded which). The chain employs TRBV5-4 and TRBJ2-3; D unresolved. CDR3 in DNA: TGTGCCAGCAGCAATCCAAATCTAGTGAATACGCAGTATTTT. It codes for CASSNPNLVNTQYF.